These 19 T cell receptor beta chains originate from one sample sequenced in a study of blood T cells in healthy people across ages. A sample-barcoded 5' primer and a J-beta primer mix were used in a second PCR of roughly 7 to 12 cycles. TCRdb analysed the 5' RACE reads with MiXCR anew, one entry per CDR3 protein. The sample has 2 million or so distinct CDR3 sequences; around half are singletons. Sequenced input: blood. The receptor source for this set is a woman in her thirties or forties in good health.

Only a few counts were recorded for this clonotype. The chain is built from TRBV20-1 and TRBJ2-3, with D unresolved. Trimming stripped 3 bases from V and 4 bases from J, with 20 bases between. This CDR3 is built from 16 residues. The germline CDR1 and CDR2 sequences are DFQATT and SNEGSKA (reference sequence). The DNA for the CDR3 is TGCAGTGCTAGGGTAGCCGGTACTCCCCTAGCAGATACGCAGTATTTT. The encoded protein is CSARVAGTPLADTQYF.

V usage is TRBV20-1 and J usage is TRBJ1-4, with 8 bases matching TRBD1. Trimming at V came to 1 base and at J to 6 bases, leaving 7 bases not matched to a gene. The germline V gene has CDR1 DFQATT and CDR2 SNEGSKA (reference sequence). CDR3 length: 15 residues. The chain's CDR3 is CSARGLPGGDEKLFF. CDR3 coding DNA: TGCAGTGCTAGAGGCCTTCCAGGGGGCGATGAAAAACTGTTTTTT.

In the case of this clonotype: A much bigger clone sits one base away, suggesting this may be a read error. The chain has TRBV20-1 and TRBJ2-3, with TRBD2 matching over 13 bases. This CDR3 spans 15 amino acids. With 3 bases clipped from V and 8 bases from J, the junction kept 8 bases outside the gene matches. In germline, CDR1 is DFQATT, CDR2 SNEGSKA (reference sequence). CDR3 sequence reads: CSARGTSGDPGTQYF. The CDR3 region has the DNA TGCAGTGCTAGGGGGACTAGCGGGGACCCAGGTACGCAGTATTTT.

The rearrangement uses TRBV3-1 and TRBJ2-5; TRBD2 matches at 7 bases. The end of the DNA aligns better with TRBJ2-4, so the J call may be wrong. Per the germline V gene, CDR1 is LGHDT and CDR2 is YNNKEL (reference sequence). The CDR3 is 18 residues long. The CDR3 protein is CASSQEGLAAVAKNIQYF. CDR3 sequence (DNA): TGTGCCAGCAGCCAAGAAGGGCTAGCGGCAGTAGCCAAAAACATTCAGTACTTC.

For the CDR3, the DNA is TGTGCCAGCAGTTACGGGGACGTTGATGAAAAACTGTTTTTT. The encoded protein is CASSYGDVDEKLFF. The V call is TRBV6-5, the J call TRBJ1-4; a weak D match, TRBD1 (5 bases). Trimming left V 2 bases short and J 6 bases short, with 10 bases between. The CDR3 has 14 residues. CDR1 and CDR2 from the germline V gene are MNHEY and SVGAGI.

The chain links TRBV24-1 to TRBJ1-2; 8 nucleotides line up with TRBD1. CDR1 and CDR2 (germline): KGHDR, SFDVKD. CDR3 length: 15 residues. Unmatched junction bases numbered 7, after V lost 4 bases and J lost 4 bases. The CDR3 protein is CATSESRTGSYGYTF. The CDR3 DNA sequence: TGTGCCACCAGTGAGTCAAGGACAGGGAGCTATGGCTACACCTTC.

This clonotype has only one observation. This chain joins TRBV14 and TRBJ2-5; either TRBD1 or TRBD2 may supply D (6 bases each). Germline CDR1 SGHDN, CDR2 FVKESK. This CDR3 contains 16 residues. Trimming pared 0 bases from V and 1 base from J, leaving 12 bases between. CDR3 sequence (DNA): TGTGCCAGCAGCCAAGACAGGGGACTGGTCCAAGAGACCCAGTACTTC. Its translation: CASSQDRGLVQETQYF. The full variable domain, completed using reference TRBV14 and TRBJ2-5, is EAGVTQFPSHSVIEKGQTVTLRCDPISGHDNLYWYRRVMGKEIKFLLHFVKESKQDESGMPNNRFLAERTGGTYSTLKVQPAELEDSGVYFCASSQDRGLVQETQYFGPGTRLLVL.

This clonotype was detected a few times. The chain joins TRBV12-3 or TRBV12-4 to TRBJ2-5; D might be TRBD1 (6 bases). The CDR3 totals 13 residues. V was trimmed by 7 bases and J by 5 bases, leaving 14 bases between them. CDR3 in amino acids: CASTTGIPETQYF. CDR3 DNA sequence: TGTGCCAGCACTACAGGGATTCCGGAGACCCAGTACTTC.

The rearrangement joins TRBV10-1 to TRBJ2-7; 7 bases map to TRBD1. The CDR3 extends over 15 amino acids. The germline V gene has CDR1 WNHNN and CDR2 SYGVQD (reference sequence). V shed 2 bases, J shed 3 bases, and the junction held 7 bases outside the gene matches. CDR3 bases: TGCGCCAGCAGTGAGCAGGCAGGGGGTGGCTACGAGCAGTACTTC. This codes for CASSEQAGGGYEQYF.

V is TRBV6-2 or TRBV6-3 and J is TRBJ2-1, with TRBD1 matching 9 bases. After removal of 6 bases from V and 7 bases from J, the junction contained 13 bases not matched to a gene. CDR3 length equals 16 residues. CDR1 and CDR2 (germline): MNHEY, SVGEGT. The DNA of the CDR3 is TGTGCCAGCAGACACCCGACAGGGGGTGCTGGGAATGAGCAGTTCTTC. Its protein product is CASRHPTGGAGNEQFF.

This clonotype was seen a single time. V is TRBV6-1 and J is TRBJ2-7; a weak D match, TRBD1 (5 bases). The CDR3 covers 15 residues. CDR1 is MNHNS, CDR2 SASEGT, per germline. V lost 2 bases, J lost 10 bases, and 21 bases lay in between. CDR3 bases: TGTGCCAGCAGTGAACTTACAGGCCTAGTTACGGCCCAGTACTTC. Protein: CASSELTGLVTAQYF.

The chain joins TRBV14 to TRBJ1-5, with D hard to call. Trimming pared 4 bases from V and 0 bases from J, leaving 13 bases between. Germline V gene sequence: CDR1 SGHDN, CDR2 FVKESK. The CDR3 covers 16 residues. CDR3 in amino acids: CASSRLSADSNQPQHF. CDR3 DNA sequence: TGTGCCAGCAGCCGTCTTTCAGCCGATAGCAATCAGCCCCAGCATTTT.

V gene TRBV6-2 or TRBV6-3 combines with J gene TRBJ2-1, with a tentative D call TRBD1 (6 bases). The length of the CDR3 is 14 residues. Germline CDR1 MNHEY, CDR2 SVGEGT. V lost 4 bases, J lost 0 bases, and 7 bases lay in between. The CDR3 here is CASSWGRSYNEQFF. The CDR3 DNA reads TGTGCCAGCAGTTGGGGGCGCTCCTACAATGAGCAGTTCTTC.

This clonotype occurred a few times. The chain uses TRBV9 and TRBJ2-4; 11 bases are a match to TRBD2. The J call may not be correct, given that the DNA end is closer to TRBJ2-7. CDR3 length: 16 amino acids. Per germline, CDR1 SGDLS and CDR2 YYNGEE. In DNA, the CDR3 is TGTGCCAGCAGCGCAACCGGGACTAGCGGCCCTCACGAGCAGTACTTC. Its translation is CASSATGTSGPHEQYF.

This clonotype was seen more than once but under ten times. The CDR3 bases are TGCAGCGTTGAAGATAGCCAGGGGGGCTACGAGCAGTACTTC. Translating it yields CSVEDSQGGYEQYF. The chain combines TRBV29-1 with TRBJ2-7; tentative D call: TRBD1 (7 bases). The CDR3 spans 14 residues. Per germline, CDR1 SQVTM and CDR2 ANQGSEA. V was trimmed by 0 bases and J by 3 bases, leaving 12 bases between them.

V gene TRBV28 combines with J gene TRBJ2-3; 9 bases map to TRBD1. Germline CDR1 and CDR2: MDHEN and SYDVKM. The J segment lost 6 bases and the V segment lost 1 base, leaving 8 bases of the junction unmatched. The CDR3 sequence is 16 residues long. The CDR3, as DNA: TGTGCCAGCAGTTTATTGGGACAGGGAAATTTGGATACGCAGTATTTT. It specifies CASSLLGQGNLDTQYF.

The chain has TRBV10-3 and TRBJ2-1; TRBD1 aligns across 9 bases. The CDR3 is made up of 15 amino acids. V trimming: 0 bases; J trimming: 4 bases; junction bases outside the gene matches: 1. Germline V gene sequence: CDR1 ENHRY, CDR2 SYGVKD. Here the CDR3 DNA reads TGTGCCATCAGTGAGTCGGGACAGGGTTACAATGAGCAGTTCTTC. Protein sequence: CAISESGQGYNEQFF.

This chain connects TRBV5-1 to TRBJ1-2; weak D call: TRBD1 (6 bases). Trimming shortened V by 4 bases and J by 4 bases, and 20 bases separated the two germline ends. Germline-derived CDR1 and CDR2 are SGHRS and YFSETQ. CDR3 length: 16 amino acids. The CDR3: CASSVRDNPPFYGYTF. The CDR3 DNA reads as TGCGCCAGCAGCGTCCGGGACAATCCTCCATTCTATGGCTACACCTTC.

The rearrangement links TRBV5-6 to TRBJ2-3; D might be TRBD2 (5 bases). This CDR3 region has 15 residues. Per the germline V gene, CDR1 is SGHDT and CDR2 is YYEEEE. The germline V and J ends were trimmed by 1 base and 2 bases, with 11 bases remaining between them. DNA of the CDR3: TGTGCCAGCAGCTTGTTACGGAGGCCCACAGATACGCAGTATTTT. Protein product: CASSLLRRPTDTQYF.